This T cell receptor beta chain originates from a study of PD-1 blockade in classical Hodgkin lymphoma. The CDR3 consists of 15 residues. Germline CDR1 reads SGHNT; CDR2 reads YENEEA. With 2 bases removed from V and 6 bases from J, the gap between germline ends came to 14 bases. The study's findings and limits: There was a significant rise in CD4+ TCR diversity by C4D1, with no such rise for CD8+.

Time point of the sample: cycle 4 day 1 (C4D1), after 5 to 7 weeks of nivolumab. Each and every patient relapsed after autologous stem cell transplantation, and patients got differing brentuximab vedotin exposure. The method was immunoSEQ multiplex PCR; TCRdb's version includes in-frame clones alone and lacks a portion of them. The repertoire includes approximately 96,000 clones, 85% to 95% of them detected once, and around 2% sits in the top ten. Turning to this clone: What it binds is not known.

This material consisted of peripheral blood mononuclear cells (PBMCs), taken before the fourth cycle of nivolumab. This sequence joins TRBV11-3 and TRBJ2-1; perhaps TRBD2 as D (6 bases). This receptor was identified in a human donor with classical Hodgkin lymphoma. The CDR3 nucleotides are TGTGCCAGCAGCTTATCGGGAGTGGGAATCAATGAGCAGTTCTTC. It specifies CASSLSGVGINEQFF. Full variable domain (remainder filled in from reference TRBV11-3 and TRBJ2-1): EAGVVQSPRYKIIEKKQPVAFWCNPISGHNTLYWYLQNLGQGPELLIRYENEEAVDDSQLPKDRFSAERLKGVDSTLKIQPAELGDSAVYLCASSLSGVGINEQFFGPGTRLTVL.